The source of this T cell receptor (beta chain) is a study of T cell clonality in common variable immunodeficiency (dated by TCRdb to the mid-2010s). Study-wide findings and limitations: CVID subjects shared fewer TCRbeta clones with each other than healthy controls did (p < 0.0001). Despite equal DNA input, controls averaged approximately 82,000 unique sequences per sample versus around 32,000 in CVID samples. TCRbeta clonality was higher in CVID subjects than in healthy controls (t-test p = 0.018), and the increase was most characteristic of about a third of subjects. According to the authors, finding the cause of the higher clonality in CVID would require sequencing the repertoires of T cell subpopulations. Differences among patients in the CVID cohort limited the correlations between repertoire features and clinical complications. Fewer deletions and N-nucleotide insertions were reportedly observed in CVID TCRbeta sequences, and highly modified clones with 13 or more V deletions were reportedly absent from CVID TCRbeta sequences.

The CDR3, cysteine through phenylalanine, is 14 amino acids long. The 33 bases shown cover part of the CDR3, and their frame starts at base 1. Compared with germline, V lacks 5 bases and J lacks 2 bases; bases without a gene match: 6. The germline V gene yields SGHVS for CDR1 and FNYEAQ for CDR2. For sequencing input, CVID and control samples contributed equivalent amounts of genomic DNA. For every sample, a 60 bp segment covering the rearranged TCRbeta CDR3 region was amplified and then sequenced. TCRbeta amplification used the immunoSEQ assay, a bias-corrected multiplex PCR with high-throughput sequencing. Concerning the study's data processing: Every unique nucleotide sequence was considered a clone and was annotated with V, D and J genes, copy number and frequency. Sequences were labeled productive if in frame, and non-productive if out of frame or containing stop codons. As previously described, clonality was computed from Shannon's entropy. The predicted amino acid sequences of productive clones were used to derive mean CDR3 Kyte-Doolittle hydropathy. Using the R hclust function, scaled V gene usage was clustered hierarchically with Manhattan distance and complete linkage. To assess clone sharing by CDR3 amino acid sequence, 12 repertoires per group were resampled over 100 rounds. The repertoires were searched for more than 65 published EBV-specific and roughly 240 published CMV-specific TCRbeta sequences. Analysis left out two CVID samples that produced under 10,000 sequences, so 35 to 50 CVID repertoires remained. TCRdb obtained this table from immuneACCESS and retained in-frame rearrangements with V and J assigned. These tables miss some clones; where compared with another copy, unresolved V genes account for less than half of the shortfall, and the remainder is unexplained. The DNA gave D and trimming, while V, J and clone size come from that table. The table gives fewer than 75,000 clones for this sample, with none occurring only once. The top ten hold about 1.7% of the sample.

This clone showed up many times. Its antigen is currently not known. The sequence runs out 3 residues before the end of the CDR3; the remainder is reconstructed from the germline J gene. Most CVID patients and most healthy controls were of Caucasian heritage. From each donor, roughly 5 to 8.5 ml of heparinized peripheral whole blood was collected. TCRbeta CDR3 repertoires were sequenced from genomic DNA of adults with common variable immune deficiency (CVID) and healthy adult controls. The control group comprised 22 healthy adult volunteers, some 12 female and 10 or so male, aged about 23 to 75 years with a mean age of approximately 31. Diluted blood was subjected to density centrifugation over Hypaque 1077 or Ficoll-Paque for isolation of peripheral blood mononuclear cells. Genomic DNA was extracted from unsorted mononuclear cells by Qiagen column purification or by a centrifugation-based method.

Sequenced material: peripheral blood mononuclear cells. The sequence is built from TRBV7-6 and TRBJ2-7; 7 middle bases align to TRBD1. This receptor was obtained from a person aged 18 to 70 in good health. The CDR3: CASSPGQLTYEQYF. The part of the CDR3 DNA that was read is TGTGCCAGCAGCCCGGGACAGCTAACCTACGAG. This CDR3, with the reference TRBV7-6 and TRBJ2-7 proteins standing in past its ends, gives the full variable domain GAGVSQSPRYKVTKRGQDVALRCDPISGHVSLYWYRQALGQGPEFLTYFNYEAQQDKSGLPNDRFSAERPEGSISTLTIQRTEQRDSAMYRCASSPGQLTYEQYFGPGTRLTVT.